These 13 T cell receptor beta chains were sequenced from one sample in a study of blood T cell repertoires in COVID-19. The table came from immunoSEQ multiplex PCR; TCRdb's copy has only in-frame clones and leaves some out. The sample includes 140,000 or so clones, roughly 80% seen only once; the top ten take about 9%. Sequencing was performed on peripheral blood. The receptors here all came from a man aged 50-59 years with active or convalescent COVID-19.

This clone was seen once. The chain carries TRBV9 and TRBJ1-2; TRBD1 might be the D (5 bases). From germline, CDR1 is SGDLS and CDR2 YYNGEE. Between the trimmed V and J ends, which lost 3 bases and 4 bases, there was a span of 19 bases. The CDR3 has 16 residues. This CDR3 is CASSDPRRVVSYGYTF. The CDR3 region has the DNA TGTGCCAGCAGCGACCCCCGCAGGGTAGTTAGCTATGGCTACACCTTC. The variable domain in full, with the rest retrieved from reference TRBV9 and TRBJ1-2, is DSGVTQTPKHLITATGQRVTLRCSPRSGDLSVYWYQQSLDQGLQFLIQYYNGEERAKGNILERFSAQQFPDLHSELNLSSLELGDSALYFCASSDPRRVVSYGYTFGSGTRLTVV.

This clone was seen just once. This chain uses TRBV9 with TRBJ2-1, with 13 bases identical to TRBD2. Germline V lookup: CDR1 SGDLS, CDR2 YYNGEE. The CDR3 has 16 residues. V gave up 3 bases and J gave up 4 bases; unmatched junction bases: 4. CDR3 loop: CASSDRLAGGYNEQFF. The CDR3, as DNA: TGTGCCAGCAGCGACAGACTAGCGGGAGGTTACAATGAGCAGTTCTTC.

The V and J genes are TRBV20-1 and TRBJ1-2, with D uncertain. Deletions cut 6 bases from V and 3 bases from J, with 8 bases between. The CDR3 is 11 amino acids. CDR1 and CDR2 from the germline V gene are DFQATT and SNEGSKA (reference sequence). The DNA for the CDR3 is TGCAGTGCCTCCGGGGACTATGGCTACACCTTC. Amino acid sequence: CSASGDYGYTF.

The chain uses TRBV7-3 and TRBJ2-1; 12 nucleotides agree with TRBD1. The CDR3 contains 16 residues. In germline, CDR1 is SGHTA, CDR2 FQGTGA. The J segment lost 6 bases and the V segment lost 2 bases, leaving 5 bases of the junction unmatched. This chain's CDR3 is CASSLGTGGELNEQFF. The CDR3 DNA reads as TGTGCCAGCAGCTTAGGGACAGGGGGCGAACTCAATGAGCAGTTCTTC.

The rearrangement links TRBV25-1 to TRBJ2-7; D may be TRBD1 (6 bases). The V end was cut by 4 bases, the J end by 2 bases, with 9 bases between. Per the germline V gene, CDR1 is MGHDK and CDR2 is SYGVNS. The CDR3 runs 13 residues. The CDR3 region has the DNA TGTGCCAGCAGTGGGGACACGACCTACGAGCAGTACTTC. This codes for CASSGDTTYEQYF.

This chain connects TRBV24-1 to TRBJ1-2; D uncertain. The CDR3 consists of 11 residues. Germline V gene data show CDR1 as KGHDR and CDR2 as SFDVKD. The ends were cut back, 5 bases at V and 8 bases at J, with 8 bases in the middle. CDR3 protein: CATSGGQGYTF. The CDR3, as DNA: TGTGCCACCAGTGGCGGTCAGGGCTACACCTTC.

The chain joins TRBV7-3 to TRBJ2-1; 7 positions match TRBD1. Germline V gene data show CDR1 as SGHTA and CDR2 as FQGTGA. CDR3 length equals 18 residues. Unmatched junction bases numbered 11, after V lost 3 bases and J lost 0 bases. The CDR3 region has the DNA TGTGCCAGCAGCTTGACAGGGTCGTTGGGAAGCTCCTACAATGAGCAGTTCTTC. It is translated as CASSLTGSLGSSYNEQFF.

In this sample, this clone turned up many times. The V and J genes are TRBV2 and TRBJ2-7, with TRBD2 matching 10 bases. This CDR3 contains 16 residues. The V gene's germline CDR1 is SNHLY and CDR2 FYNNEI. The V segment lost 5 bases and the J segment 0 bases; nucleotides outside the gene matches: 7. The CDR3 DNA reads as TGTGCCAGCAGTCCCCTTGGACTAGCGGACTCCTACGAGCAGTACTTC. Its protein is CASSPLGLADSYEQYF.

The rearrangement links TRBV6-5 to TRBJ1-4; 8 nucleotides match TRBD1. Trimming took 5 bases from V and 8 from J; bases not matched to a gene: 7. Germline V lookup: CDR1 MNHEY, CDR2 SVGAGI. The length of the CDR3 is 14 residues. DNA for the CDR3: TGTGCCAGCAGTCAGGGGGCGCATCAAGAAAAACTGTTTTTT. It encodes CASSQGAHQEKLFF.

The chain links TRBV18 to TRBJ2-1; 11 positions agree with TRBD2. CDR3 length: 17 residues. V lost 0 bases and J lost 6; bases outside the gene matches: 7. Germline lookup yields CDR1 KGHSH and CDR2 LQKENI. The CDR3 nucleotides read TGTGCCAGCTCACCACCGATTTCGCTAGCGGGAGGCAATGAGCAGTTCTTC. Translation gives CASSPPISLAGGNEQFF.

V is TRBV2 and J is TRBJ2-7; no firm D call. The V end lost 8 bases, the J end lost 1 base, and 6 bases lay between the germline ends. Germline CDR1 SNHLY, CDR2 FYNNEI. The CDR3 has 11 residues. CDR3 loop: CASAVSYEQYF. The CDR3 DNA reads TGTGCCAGCGCAGTATCCTACGAGCAGTACTTC.

The chain combines TRBV3-1 (or the pseudogene TRBV3-2) with TRBJ2-3, with D perhaps TRBD1 (6 bases). CDR1 and CDR2 from the germline V gene are LGHDT and YNNKEL (reference sequence). This CDR3 contains 15 residues. The ends were cut back, 1 base at V and 6 bases at J, with 14 bases in the middle. Written as DNA, the CDR3 is TGTGCCAGCAGCCAAGTTAAGCAAGGACAGGATACGCAGTATTTT. This gives the protein CASSQVKQGQDTQYF.

The sample holds one count of this clone. The V call is TRBV10-3, the J call TRBJ1-1; 7 bases fit TRBD1. Germline V gives CDR1 ENHRY, CDR2 SYGVKD. Trimming removed 4 bases from V and 1 base from J; junction bases left unmatched: 0. This CDR3 has 13 amino acids. CDR3 in amino acids: CAISGQGNTEAFF. The DNA for the CDR3 is TGTGCCATCAGTGGACAGGGGAACACTGAAGCTTTCTTT.